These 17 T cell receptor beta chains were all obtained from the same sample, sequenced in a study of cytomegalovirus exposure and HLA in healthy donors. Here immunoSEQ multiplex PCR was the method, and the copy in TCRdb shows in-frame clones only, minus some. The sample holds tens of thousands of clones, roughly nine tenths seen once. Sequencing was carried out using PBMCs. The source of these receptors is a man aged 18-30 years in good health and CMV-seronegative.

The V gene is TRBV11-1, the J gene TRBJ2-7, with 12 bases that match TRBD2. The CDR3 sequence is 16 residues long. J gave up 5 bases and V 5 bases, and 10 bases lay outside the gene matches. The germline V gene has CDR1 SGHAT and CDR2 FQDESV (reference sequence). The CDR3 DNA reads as TGTGCCAGCAGCCTCCGACTAGCGGGAGAATCCCACGAGCAGTACTTC. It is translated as CASSLRLAGESHEQYF.

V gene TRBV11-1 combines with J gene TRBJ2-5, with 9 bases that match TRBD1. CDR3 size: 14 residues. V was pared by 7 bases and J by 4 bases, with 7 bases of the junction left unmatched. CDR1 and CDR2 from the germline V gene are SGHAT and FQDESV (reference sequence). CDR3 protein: CASTYRGPVETQYF. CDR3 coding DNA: TGTGCCAGCACCTACAGGGGGCCGGTAGAGACCCAGTACTTC.

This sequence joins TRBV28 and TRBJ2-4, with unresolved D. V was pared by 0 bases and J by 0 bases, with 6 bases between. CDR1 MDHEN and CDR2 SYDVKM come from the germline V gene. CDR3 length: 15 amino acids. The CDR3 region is CASSLWGLAKNIQYF. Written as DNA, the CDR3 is TGTGCCAGCAGTTTATGGGGCCTAGCCAAAAACATTCAGTACTTC.

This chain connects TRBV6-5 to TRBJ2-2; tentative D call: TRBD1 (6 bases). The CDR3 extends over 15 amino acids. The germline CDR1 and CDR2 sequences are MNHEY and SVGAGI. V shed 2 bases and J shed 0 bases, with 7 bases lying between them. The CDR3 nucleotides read TGTGCCAGCAGTTACAAGGGGGCGAACACCGGGGAGCTGTTTTTT. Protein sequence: CASSYKGANTGELFF.

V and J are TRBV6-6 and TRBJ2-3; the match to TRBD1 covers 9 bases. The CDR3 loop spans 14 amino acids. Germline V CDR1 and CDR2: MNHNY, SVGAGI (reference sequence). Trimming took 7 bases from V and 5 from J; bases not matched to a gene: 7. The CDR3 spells CASIDRGSGDTQYF. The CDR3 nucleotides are TGTGCCAGCATTGACAGGGGGTCCGGAGATACGCAGTATTTT.

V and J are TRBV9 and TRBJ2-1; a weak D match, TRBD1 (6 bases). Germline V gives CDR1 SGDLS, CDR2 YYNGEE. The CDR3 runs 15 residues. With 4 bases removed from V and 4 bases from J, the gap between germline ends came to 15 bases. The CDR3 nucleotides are TGTGCCAGCAGCCTAACCGGGACATTATACAATGAGCAGTTCTTC. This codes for CASSLTGTLYNEQFF.

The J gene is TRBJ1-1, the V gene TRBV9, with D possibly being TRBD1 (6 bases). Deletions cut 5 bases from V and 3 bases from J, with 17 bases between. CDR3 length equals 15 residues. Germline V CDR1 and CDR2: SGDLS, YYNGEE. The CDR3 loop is CASSAGTPWDTEAFF. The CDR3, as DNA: TGTGCCAGCAGTGCCGGGACACCTTGGGACACTGAAGCTTTCTTT.

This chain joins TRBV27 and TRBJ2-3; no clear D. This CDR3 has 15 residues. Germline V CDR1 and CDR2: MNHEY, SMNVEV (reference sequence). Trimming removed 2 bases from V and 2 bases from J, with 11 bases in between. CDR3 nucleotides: TGTGCCAGCAGTTTAAACAGCCTACCCACAGATACGCAGTATTTT. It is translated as CASSLNSLPTDTQYF.

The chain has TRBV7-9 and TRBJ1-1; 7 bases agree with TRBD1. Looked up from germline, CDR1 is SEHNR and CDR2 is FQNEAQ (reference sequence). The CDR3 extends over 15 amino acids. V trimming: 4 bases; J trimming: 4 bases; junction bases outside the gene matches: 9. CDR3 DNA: TGTGCCAGCAGCTCCTCAGGACAGGACCTCACTGAAGCTTTCTTT. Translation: CASSSSGQDLTEAFF.

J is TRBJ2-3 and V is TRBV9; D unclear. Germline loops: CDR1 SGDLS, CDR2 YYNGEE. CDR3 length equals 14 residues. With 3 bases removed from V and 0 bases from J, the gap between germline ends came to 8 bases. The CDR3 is CASSDLTSTDTQYF. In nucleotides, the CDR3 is TGTGCCAGCAGCGATTTGACTAGCACAGATACGCAGTATTTT. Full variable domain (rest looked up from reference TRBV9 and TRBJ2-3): DSGVTQTPKHLITATGQRVTLRCSPRSGDLSVYWYQQSLDQGLQFLIQYYNGEERAKGNILERFSAQQFPDLHSELNLSSLELGDSALYFCASSDLTSTDTQYFGPGTRLTVL.

This chain's CDR3 is CASSSLTGGDTEAFF. CDR3 sequence (DNA): TGCGCCAGCAGCTCACTAACAGGGGGGGACACTGAAGCTTTCTTT. The chain links TRBV5-1 to TRBJ1-1; 8 bases agree with TRBD1. This CDR3 has 15 amino acids. J gave up 3 bases and V 3 bases, and 7 bases lay outside the gene matches. Germline CDR1 reads SGHRS; CDR2 reads YFSETQ.

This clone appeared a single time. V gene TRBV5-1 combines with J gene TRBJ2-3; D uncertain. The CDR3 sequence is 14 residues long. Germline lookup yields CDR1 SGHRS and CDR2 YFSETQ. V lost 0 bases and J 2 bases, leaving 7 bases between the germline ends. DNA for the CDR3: TGCGCCAGCAGCTTGGCCGACAACACAGATACGCAGTATTTT. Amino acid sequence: CASSLADNTDTQYF.

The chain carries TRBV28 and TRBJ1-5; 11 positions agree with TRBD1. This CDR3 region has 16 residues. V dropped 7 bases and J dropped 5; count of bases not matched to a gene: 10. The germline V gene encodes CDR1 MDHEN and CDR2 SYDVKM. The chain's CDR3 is CASTTILDRGHQPQHF. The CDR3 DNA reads TGTGCCAGCACTACCATCTTGGACAGGGGGCATCAGCCCCAGCATTTT.

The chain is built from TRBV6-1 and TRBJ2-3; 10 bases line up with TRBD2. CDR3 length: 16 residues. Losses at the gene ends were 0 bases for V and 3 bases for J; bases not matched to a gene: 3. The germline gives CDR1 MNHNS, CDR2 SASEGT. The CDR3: CASSEAALAGTDTQYF. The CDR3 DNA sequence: TGTGCCAGCAGTGAAGCGGCACTAGCGGGGACAGATACGCAGTATTTT.

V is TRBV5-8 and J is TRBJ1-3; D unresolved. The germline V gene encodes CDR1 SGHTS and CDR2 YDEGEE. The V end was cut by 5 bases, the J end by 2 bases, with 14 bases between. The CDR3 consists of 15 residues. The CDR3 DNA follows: TGTGCCAGCAGACACCGGGAACTGGCTGGAAACACCATATATTTT. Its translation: CASRHRELAGNTIYF.

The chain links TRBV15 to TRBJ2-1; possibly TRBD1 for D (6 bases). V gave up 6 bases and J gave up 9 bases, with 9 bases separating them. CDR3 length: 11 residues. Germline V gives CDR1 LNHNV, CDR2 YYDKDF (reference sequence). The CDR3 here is CATRPRGEQFF. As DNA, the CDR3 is TGTGCCACCAGGCCCAGGGGTGAGCAGTTCTTC.

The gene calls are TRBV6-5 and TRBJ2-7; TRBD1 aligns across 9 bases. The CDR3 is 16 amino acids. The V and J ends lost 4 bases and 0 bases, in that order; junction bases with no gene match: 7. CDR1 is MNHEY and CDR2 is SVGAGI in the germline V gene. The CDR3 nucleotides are TGTGCCAGCAGTTTGACCGGGACAGGGAGCTCCTACGAGCAGTACTTC. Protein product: CASSLTGTGSSYEQYF.